The rows below give T cell receptor beta chains drawn from one sample of a study of blood T cell repertoires in COVID-19. TCRdb keeps only in-frame clones here, not all; method: immunoSEQ multiplex PCR. The sample has around 100,000 clones, 65% to 85% seen once; the top ten hold roughly 1.5%. The source material was peripheral blood. The source of these receptors is a man aged 50 or older with acute or convalescent COVID-19. Each CDR3 is given without its conserved first and last residue. A clone size is listed for some rows: how often the clone was seen (once, few, many), or a class if it is expanded.

j_gene,abundance,v_gene,CDR3aa
TRBJ2-5,once,TRBV6-5,ASRAGAEETQY
TRBJ2-1,.,TRBV29-1,SAGLAGNNEQF
TRBJ1-4,once,TRBV3-1/TRBV3-2,ASSPRPGTGGADEKLF
TRBJ2-7,.,TRBV4-1,ASSHSVSYEQY
TRBJ1-5,.,TRBV19,ASNRDRGYNQPQH
TRBJ2-2,.,TRBV30,AWLSTGGPGELF
TRBJ2-7,few,TRBV4-2,ASSEGQVSYEQY
TRBJ1-2,.,TRBV6-1,ASSELLGGPYT
TRBJ2-1,.,TRBV11-3,ASSPGRGSLVSYNEQF
TRBJ2-7,.,TRBV11-2,ASSLAIGRTNTYEQY
TRBJ1-1,.,TRBV5-1,ASSFLTGGTEAF
TRBJ1-2,once,TRBV24-1,ATSDSGGTVNGYT
TRBJ1-1,.,TRBV2,ASSRQGADTEAF
TRBJ2-1,.,TRBV15,ATTGLAGGFGEQF
TRBJ2-5,.,TRBV3-1/TRBV3-2,ASSQERVAGEETQY
TRBJ2-5,.,TRBV5-1,ASSLIRGSQETQY
TRBJ2-1,once,TRBV7-3,ASSLRPGGPGNEQF
TRBJ1-5,.,TRBV5-1,ASSYGPYSNQPQH
TRBJ2-5,.,TRBV5-1,ASSPTSLGGQETQY
TRBJ1-2,.,TRBV6-5,ASSPRTSYGYT
TRBJ2-3,.,TRBV29-1,SASRRQGSDTQY
TRBJ1-1,.,TRBV5-6,ASSSPFGTEAF
TRBJ1-2,.,TRBV6-1,ASSEESRDYGYT
TRBJ1-1,once,TRBV5-5,ASSFSHGGTEAF
TRBJ1-2,few,TRBV28,ASSVRDRTYGYT
TRBJ1-2,few,TRBV9,ASSVGQGDYGYT
TRBJ1-3,few,TRBV5-6,ASSLVGQSTSSGNTIY
TRBJ2-7,.,TRBV7-2,ASSFQQGSSYEQY
TRBJ2-3,.,TRBV11-2,ASSRWTSGGTDTQY
TRBJ1-1,.,TRBV5-1,ASSSSNRDRAEAF
TRBJ2-2,.,TRBV7-9,ASSSARGSGELF
TRBJ2-7,.,TRBV5-4,ASSLDGGGNYEQY
TRBJ2-3,.,TRBV2,ASNRLMTDTQY
TRBJ2-2,few,TRBV4-1,ASSQGPSGGRYTGELF
TRBJ1-6,.,TRBV30,AWSVSDRDSSPLH
TRBJ1-2,.,TRBV9,ASSPWTGLT
TRBJ1-2,.,TRBV27,ASSRGTVYGYT
TRBJ1-1,.,TRBV6-6,ASSYGTRQETPF
TRBJ2-1,.,TRBV9,ASSIRDSRRSSYNEQF
TRBJ1-3,.,TRBV4-2,ASSQEGRRGLGNTIY
TRBJ1-3,.,TRBV10-3,ATAGQGGNTIY
TRBJ1-5,.,TRBV5-8,ASSLAGGLSNQPQH
TRBJ1-1,many,TRBV11-1,ASSLNLKGGAF
TRBJ1-2,.,TRBV6-5,ASSKTTVRGGYT